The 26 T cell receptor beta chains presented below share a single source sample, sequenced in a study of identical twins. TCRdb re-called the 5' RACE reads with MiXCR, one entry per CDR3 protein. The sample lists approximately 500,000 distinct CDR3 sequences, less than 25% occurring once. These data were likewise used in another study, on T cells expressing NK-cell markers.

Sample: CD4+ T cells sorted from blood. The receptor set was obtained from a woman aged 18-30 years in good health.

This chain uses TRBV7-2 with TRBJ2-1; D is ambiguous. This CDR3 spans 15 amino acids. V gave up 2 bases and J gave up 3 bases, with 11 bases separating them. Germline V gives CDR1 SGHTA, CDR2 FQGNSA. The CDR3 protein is CASSLNGPLYNEQFF. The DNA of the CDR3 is TGTGCCAGCAGCTTAAACGGGCCCCTCTACAATGAGCAGTTCTTC.

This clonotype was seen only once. CDR3 nucleotide sequence: TGTGCCAGCAGCTTAAGGCCGGTGGCAGATACGCAGTATTTT. Encoded protein: CASSLRPVADTQYF. The chain joins TRBV7-3 to TRBJ2-3; D gene unclear. V dropped 1 base and J dropped 4 bases, with 9 bases sitting between them. CDR1 SGHTA and CDR2 FQGTGA come from the germline V gene. The CDR3 covers 14 residues. The variable domain in full, completed from reference TRBV7-3 and TRBJ2-3, reads GAGVSQTPSNKVTEKGKYVELRCDPISGHTALYWYRQSLGQGPEFLIYFQGTGAADDSGLPNDRFFAVRPEGSVSTLKIQRTERGDSAVYLCASSLRPVADTQYFGPGTRLTVL.

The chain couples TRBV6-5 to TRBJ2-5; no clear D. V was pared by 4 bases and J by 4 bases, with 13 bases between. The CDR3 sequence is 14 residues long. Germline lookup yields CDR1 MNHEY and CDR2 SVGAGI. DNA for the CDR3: TGTGCCAGCAGTTCCGCCTCCCGGCCAGAGACCCAGTACTTC. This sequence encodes CASSSASRPETQYF.

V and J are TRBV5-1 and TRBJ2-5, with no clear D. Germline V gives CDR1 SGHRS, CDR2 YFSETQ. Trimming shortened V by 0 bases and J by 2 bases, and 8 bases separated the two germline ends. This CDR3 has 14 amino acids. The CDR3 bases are TGCGCCAGCAGCTTGGCCCCCAGGCAAGAGACCCAGTACTTC. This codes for CASSLAPRQETQYF.

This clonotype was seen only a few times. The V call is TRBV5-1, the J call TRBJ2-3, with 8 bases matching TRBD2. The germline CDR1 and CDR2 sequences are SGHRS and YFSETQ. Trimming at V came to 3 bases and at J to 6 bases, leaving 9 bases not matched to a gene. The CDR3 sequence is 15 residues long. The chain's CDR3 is CASSSVREGHDTQYF. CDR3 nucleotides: TGCGCCAGCAGCTCGGTCCGGGAGGGCCACGATACGCAGTATTTT.

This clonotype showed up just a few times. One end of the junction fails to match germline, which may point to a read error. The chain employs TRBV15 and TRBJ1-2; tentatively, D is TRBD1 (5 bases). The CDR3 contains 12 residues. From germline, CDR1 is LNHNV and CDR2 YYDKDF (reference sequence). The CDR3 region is CATSSPGRRTHF. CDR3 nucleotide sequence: TGTGCCACCAGCAGTCCGGGACGCAGGACCCACTTC.

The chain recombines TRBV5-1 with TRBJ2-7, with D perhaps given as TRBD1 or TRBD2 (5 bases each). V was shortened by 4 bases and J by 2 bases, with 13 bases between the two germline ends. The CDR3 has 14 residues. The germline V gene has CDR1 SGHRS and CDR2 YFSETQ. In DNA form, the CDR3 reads TGCGCCAGCAGCGGCAGGGACGGACCCTACGAGCAGTACTTC. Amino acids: CASSGRDGPYEQYF.

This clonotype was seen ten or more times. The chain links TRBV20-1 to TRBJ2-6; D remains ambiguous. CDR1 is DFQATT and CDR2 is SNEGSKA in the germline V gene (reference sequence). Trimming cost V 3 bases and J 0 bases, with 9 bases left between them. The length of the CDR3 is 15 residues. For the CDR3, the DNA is TGCAGTGCTAGTATCGGTAACTCTGGGGCCAACGTCCTGACTTTC. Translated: CSASIGNSGANVLTF.

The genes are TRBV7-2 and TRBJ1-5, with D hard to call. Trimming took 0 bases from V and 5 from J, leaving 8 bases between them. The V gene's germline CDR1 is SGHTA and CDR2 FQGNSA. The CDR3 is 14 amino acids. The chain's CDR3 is CASSLAGGDQPQHF. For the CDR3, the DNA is TGTGCCAGCAGCTTAGCTGGAGGCGATCAGCCCCAGCATTTT.

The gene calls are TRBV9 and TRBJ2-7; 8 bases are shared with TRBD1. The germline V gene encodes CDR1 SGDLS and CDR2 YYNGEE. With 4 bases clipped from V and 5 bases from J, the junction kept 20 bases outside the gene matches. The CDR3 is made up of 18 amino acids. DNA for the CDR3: TGTGCCAGCAGCCGACGTCCCGGGACAGGAATTGGGGCCAACGAGCAGTACTTC. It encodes CASSRRPGTGIGANEQYF.

The CDR3 protein is CSVSDRDGYTF. CDR3 sequence (DNA): TGCAGTGTTTCGGACCGAGATGGCTACACCTTC. V usage is TRBV20-1 and J usage is TRBJ1-2; D gene uncertain. V was pared by 7 bases and J by 6 bases, with 12 bases between. Per the germline V gene, CDR1 is DFQATT and CDR2 is SNEGSKA (reference sequence). CDR3 length equals 11 residues.

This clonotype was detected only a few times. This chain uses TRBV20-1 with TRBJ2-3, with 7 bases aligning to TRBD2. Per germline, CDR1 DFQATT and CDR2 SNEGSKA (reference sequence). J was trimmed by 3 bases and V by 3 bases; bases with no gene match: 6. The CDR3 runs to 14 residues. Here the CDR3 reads CSARTGRGTDTQYF. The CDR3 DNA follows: TGCAGTGCTAGGACGGGGAGGGGAACAGATACGCAGTATTTT.

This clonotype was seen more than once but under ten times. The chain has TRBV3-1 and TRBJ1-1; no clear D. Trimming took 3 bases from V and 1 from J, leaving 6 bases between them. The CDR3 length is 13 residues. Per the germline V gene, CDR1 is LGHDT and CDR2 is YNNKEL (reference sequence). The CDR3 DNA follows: TGTGCCAGCAGCCACGTAAAGAACACTGAAGCTTTCTTT. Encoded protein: CASSHVKNTEAFF. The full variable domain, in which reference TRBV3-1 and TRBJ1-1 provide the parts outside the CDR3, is DTAVSQTPKYLVTQMGNDKSIKCEQNLGHDTMYWYKQDSKKFLKIMFSYNNKELIINETVPNRFSPKSPDKAHLNLHINSLELGDSAVYFCASSHVKNTEAFFGQGTRLTVV.

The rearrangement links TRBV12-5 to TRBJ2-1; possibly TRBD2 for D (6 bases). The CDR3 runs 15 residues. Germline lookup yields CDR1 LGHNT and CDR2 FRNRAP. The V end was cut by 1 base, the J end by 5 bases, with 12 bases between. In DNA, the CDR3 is TGTGCTAGTGGTTTGGCCGCGGGGACTCACAATGAGCAGTTCTTC. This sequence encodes CASGLAAGTHNEQFF.

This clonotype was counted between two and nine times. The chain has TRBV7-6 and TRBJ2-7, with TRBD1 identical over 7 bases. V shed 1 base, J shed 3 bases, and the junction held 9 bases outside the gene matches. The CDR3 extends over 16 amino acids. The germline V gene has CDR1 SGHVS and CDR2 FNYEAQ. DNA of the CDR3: TGTGCCAGCAGCTTAGGCCCTACAGGGGATAGCTACGAGCAGTACTTC. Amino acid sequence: CASSLGPTGDSYEQYF.

CDR3 bases: TGTGCCATCAGCAAACAGGGGGAGGATGAGCAGTTCTTC. Amino acids: CAISKQGEDEQFF. This sequence joins TRBV10-3 and TRBJ2-1; 8 bases match TRBD1. The V gene end was trimmed by 6 bases and the J gene end by 8 bases; junction bases not matched to a gene: 6. CDR3 length equals 13 residues. Germline V gives CDR1 ENHRY, CDR2 SYGVKD.

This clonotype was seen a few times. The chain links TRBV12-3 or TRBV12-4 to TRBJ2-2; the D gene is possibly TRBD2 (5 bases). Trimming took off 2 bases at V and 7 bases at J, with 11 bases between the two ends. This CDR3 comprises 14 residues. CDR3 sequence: CASSLTSGDGELFF. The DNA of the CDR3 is TGTGCCAGCAGTTTAACTAGTGGAGACGGGGAGCTGTTTTTT.

CDR3 nucleotide sequence: TGTGCCAGCAGCCGACAGGGGCGGCACGAGCAGTACTTC. This sequence encodes CASSRQGRHEQYF. The V and J genes are TRBV3-1 and TRBJ2-7; 8 bases align to TRBD1. Germline V gives CDR1 LGHDT, CDR2 YNNKEL (reference sequence). Losses at the gene ends were 4 bases for V and 5 bases for J; bases not matched to a gene: 4. This CDR3 contains 13 residues.

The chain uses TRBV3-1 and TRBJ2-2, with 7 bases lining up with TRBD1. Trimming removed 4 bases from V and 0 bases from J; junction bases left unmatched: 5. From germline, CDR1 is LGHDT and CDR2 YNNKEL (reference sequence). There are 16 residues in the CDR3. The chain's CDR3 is CASSRTGTANTGELFF. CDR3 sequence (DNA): TGTGCCAGCAGCCGAACCGGGACAGCGAACACCGGGGAGCTGTTTTTT. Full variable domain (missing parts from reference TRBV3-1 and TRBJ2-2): DTAVSQTPKYLVTQMGNDKSIKCEQNLGHDTMYWYKQDSKKFLKIMFSYNNKELIINETVPNRFSPKSPDKAHLNLHINSLELGDSAVYFCASSRTGTANTGELFFGEGSRLTVL.

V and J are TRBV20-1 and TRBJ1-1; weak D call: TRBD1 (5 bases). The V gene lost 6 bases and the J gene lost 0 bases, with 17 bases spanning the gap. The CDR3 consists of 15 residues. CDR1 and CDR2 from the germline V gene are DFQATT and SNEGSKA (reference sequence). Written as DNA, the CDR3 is TGCAGTGCCCCCCCGGGGGGTAACATGAACACTGAAGCTTTCTTT. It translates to CSAPPGGNMNTEAFF.

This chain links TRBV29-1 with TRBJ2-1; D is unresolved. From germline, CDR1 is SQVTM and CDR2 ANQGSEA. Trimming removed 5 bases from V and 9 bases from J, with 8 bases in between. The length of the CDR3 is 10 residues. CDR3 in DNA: TGCAGCGTTAGAACTGGTGAGCAGTTCTTC. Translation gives CSVRTGEQFF.

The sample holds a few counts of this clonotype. The CDR3 region is CASSQDRGLAGEEETQYF. The DNA of the CDR3 is TGTGCCAGCAGCCAAGATCGGGGACTAGCGGGGGAGGAAGAGACCCAGTACTTC. V gene TRBV3-1 combines with J gene TRBJ2-5, with TRBD2 matching over 14 bases. Germline V gene data show CDR1 as LGHDT and CDR2 as YNNKEL (reference sequence). The CDR3 runs 18 residues. The trim removed 0 bases at V and 3 bases at J, leaving 6 bases unmatched.

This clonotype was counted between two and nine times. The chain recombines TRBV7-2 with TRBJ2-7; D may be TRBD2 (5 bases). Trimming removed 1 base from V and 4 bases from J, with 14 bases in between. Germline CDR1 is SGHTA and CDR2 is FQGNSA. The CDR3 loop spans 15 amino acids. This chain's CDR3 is CASSLEAGAVYEQYF. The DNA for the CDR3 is TGTGCCAGCAGCTTAGAAGCCGGAGCGGTATACGAGCAGTACTTC. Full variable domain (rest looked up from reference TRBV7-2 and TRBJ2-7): GAGVSQSPSNKVTEKGKDVELRCDPISGHTALYWYRQSLGQGLEFLIYFQGNSAPDKSGLPSDRFSAERTGGSVSTLTIQRTQQEDSAVYLCASSLEAGAVYEQYFGPGTRLTVT.

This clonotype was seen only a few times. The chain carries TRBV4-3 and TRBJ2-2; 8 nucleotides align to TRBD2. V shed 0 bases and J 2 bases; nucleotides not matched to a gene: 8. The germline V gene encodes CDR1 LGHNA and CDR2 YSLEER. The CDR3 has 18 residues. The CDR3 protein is CASSQEFMTSANTGELFF. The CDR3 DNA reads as TGCGCCAGCAGCCAAGAATTCATGACTAGCGCTAACACCGGGGAGCTGTTTTTT.

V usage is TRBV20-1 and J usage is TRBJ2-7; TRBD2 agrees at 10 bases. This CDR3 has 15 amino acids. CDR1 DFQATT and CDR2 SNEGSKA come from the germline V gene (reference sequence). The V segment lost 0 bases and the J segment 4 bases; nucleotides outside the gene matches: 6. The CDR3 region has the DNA TGCAGTGCTAGAGATTCCCGGACTAGCGGATACGAGCAGTACTTC. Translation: CSARDSRTSGYEQYF.

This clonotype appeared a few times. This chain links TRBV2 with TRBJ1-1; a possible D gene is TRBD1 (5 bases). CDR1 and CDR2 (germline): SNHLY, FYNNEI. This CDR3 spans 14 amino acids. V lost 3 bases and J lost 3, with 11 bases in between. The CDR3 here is CASSDPLGDTEAFF. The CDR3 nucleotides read TGTGCCAGCAGTGACCCACTGGGGGACACTGAAGCTTTCTTT.